The rows below give T cell receptor beta chains drawn from one sample of a study of control samples from healthy donors and cancer patients. Assay used: immunoSEQ multiplex PCR; TCRdb lists only in-frame clones, some missing. The data hold around 250,000 clones, with over 75% observed a single time. The material sequenced was PBMCs. These receptors were obtained from a woman in her fifties or sixties with lung cancer. CDR3s include the opening cysteine and the closing phenylalanine or tryptophan. The D gene is left open where the match is weak. Not all rows give a size; the values are once, few, many and, for expanded clones, a class.

d_call j_call clone_size v_call cdr3_nt cdr3_aa
NA TRBJ1-1 NA TRBV9 TGTGCCAGCAGCGCGCAGTTACAGGGCACTGAAGCTTTCTTT CASSAQLQGTEAFF
TRBD1 TRBJ2-2 once TRBV5-4 TGTGCCAGCAGCGCTGGACAGGGCTACACCGGGGAGCTGTTTTTT CASSAGQGYTGELFF
TRBD2 TRBJ2-5 NA TRBV30 TGTGCCTGGAGTGGACTAGCGGGAGGAGAGACCCAGTACTTC CAWSGLAGGETQYF
TRBD1 TRBJ1-3 few TRBV14 TGTGCCAGCAGCCAAGTGGGACAGGCCTCTGGAAACACCATATATTTT CASSQVGQASGNTIYF
TRBD2 TRBJ2-1 NA TRBV5-4 TGTGCCAGCAGCGCGACTAGCGGGTCTTACAATGAGCAGTTCTTC CASSATSGSYNEQFF
TRBD1 TRBJ2-7 once TRBV15 TGTGCCACCAGCCTACCGACAGGGCTCTCCTACGAGCAGTACTTC CATSLPTGLSYEQYF
TRBD1 TRBJ2-2 NA TRBV5-1 TGCGCCAGCAGCTTGACCGGGGACAGTTACACCGGGGAGCTGTTTTTT CASSLTGDSYTGELFF
NA TRBJ1-2 NA TRBV14 TGTGCCAGCAGCCACGAGGTTCACTATGGCTACACCTTC CASSHEVHYGYTF
NA TRBJ2-3 NA TRBV3-1/TRBV3-2 TGTGCCAGCAGCCAAGACAGCTTCATCACAGATACGCAGTATTTT CASSQDSFITDTQYF
TRBD2 TRBJ2-3 NA TRBV30 TGTGCCTGGACCGGACTAGCGGGAACTAGCACAGATACGCAGTATTTT CAWTGLAGTSTDTQYF
NA TRBJ2-1 NA TRBV30 TGTGCCTGGATCGGAGGGGGCGATGAGCAGTTCTTC CAWIGGGDEQFF
NA TRBJ2-7 NA TRBV7-9 TGTGCCAGCACCAACTTGGCGGGCAGAACCTACGAGCAGTACTTC CASTNLAGRTYEQYF
NA TRBJ2-1 NA TRBV19 TGTGCCAGTAAGGCAGAGAGCTCCTACAATGAGCAGTTCTTC CASKAESSYNEQFF
NA TRBJ1-1 NA TRBV3-1/TRBV3-2 TGTGCCAGCAGCCAAGAGGACCGCCCTGAAGCTTTCTTT CASSQEDRPEAFF
TRBD2 TRBJ2-3 few TRBV5-1 TGCGCCAGCAGCTTTGGGCGGACTAGCGGAACAGATACGCAGTATTTT CASSFGRTSGTDTQYF
TRBD1 TRBJ1-6 NA TRBV6-5 TGTGCCAGCAGTTACTCGCAGGGGGTCACCGATTCACCCCTCCACTTT CASSYSQGVTDSPLHF
TRBD1 TRBJ2-5 NA TRBV5-1 TGCGCCAGCAGCCGCGGGACAGGCTCCCAAGAGACCCAGTACTTC CASSRGTGSQETQYF
NA TRBJ1-5 NA TRBV2 TGTGCCAGCAGTGGAGGCAGGGCGTCTGTTCAGCCCCAGCATTTT CASSGGRASVQPQHF
NA TRBJ2-5 NA TRBV29-1 TGCAGCGTTGGGTACGGGGGAGGTGAGACCCAGTACTTC CSVGYGGGETQYF
TRBD2 TRBJ2-5 few TRBV19 TGTGCCAGTAGTATACGACTAGCGGGAGAGACCCAGTACTTC CASSIRLAGETQYF
NA TRBJ2-2 many TRBV18 TGTGCCAGCTCGCTCAACAGTGGATCGAACACCGGGGAGCTGTTTTTT CASSLNSGSNTGELFF
NA TRBJ1-4 NA TRBV28 TGTGCCAGCAGTTTAACCTCCTGGGGGATCGATGAAAAACTGTTTTTT CASSLTSWGIDEKLFF
NA TRBJ2-7 few TRBV2 TGTGCCAGCCGGGCCCGATTTCTGACCTACGAGCAGTACTTC CASRARFLTYEQYF
NA TRBJ2-6 NA TRBV27 TGTGCCAGCAGATCGGACCAGCCTGGGGCCAACGTCCTGACTTTC CASRSDQPGANVLTF